This TCR beta chain was found in a study of long-term antiretroviral therapy in people with HIV. Comment on this clone: The antigen is not known.

The length of the CDR3 is 11 residues. Looked up from germline, CDR1 is PRHDT and CDR2 is FYEKMQ (reference sequence). Trimming removed 5 bases from V and 15 bases from J, with 14 bases in between. At least two post-ART and at least one pre-ART PBMC sample were available for each donor. Researchers report immunoSEQ v3.0 was run at survey level. The assay was immunoSEQ multiplex PCR, and TCRdb's table has in-frame clones only and misses some. The sample has just over 20,000 clones, around 80% seen once. General observations from the study: Transplant-donor-level diversity was not reached after ART, though diversity increased. HIV repertoire CDR3 lengths ranged less widely than those of controls.

The sequenced sample was unsorted PBMCs, obtained 4.1 years after starting antiretroviral therapy. The chain links TRBV13 to TRBJ2-1; the D is unclear. This receptor was obtained from a woman aged 40 to 55 with HIV. The CDR3 DNA sequence: TGTGCCAGCAGCCTCCAGGCAGACACGTTCTTC. Protein product: CASSLQADTFF. Combining the CDR3 with reference TRBV13 and TRBJ2-1 gives the whole variable domain AAGVIQSPRHLIKEKRETATLKCYPIPRHDTVYWYQQGPGQDPQFLISFYEKMQSDKGSIPDRFSAQQFSDYHSELNMSSLELGDSALYFCASSLQADTFFGPGTRLTVL.